The clone carrying this T cell receptor beta chain showed up just a few times. The antigen is undetermined. The CDR3 covers 14 residues. Per the germline V gene, CDR1 is MNHEY and CDR2 is SMNVEV (reference sequence). V dropped 2 bases and J dropped 6 bases, with 11 bases sitting between them. Specified time point: persistent/refractory GD, antithyroid drugs over 5 years with positive TRAb. The TCR library was made from RNA that had been extracted from PBMCs in TRIzol. The data originate from a study of regulatory T cells in long-lasting Graves disease. Overall study results and limits: Persistent cases favored TRBV28, TRBJ1-2 and TRBJ2-5.

Relying on iRepertoire HTBI primers and Arm-PCR of CDR3 regions, the team built TCR beta libraries. MiXCR, applied by TCRdb to the multiplex PCR reads, yields one record per CDR3 protein. Of 650,000 to 850,000 distinct CDR3 sequences in the sample, around 32% were seen once. The rearrangement uses TRBV27 and TRBJ1-5; possibly TRBD1 for D (6 bases). This clonotype was sampled from a female donor with Graves disease. The sample was peripheral blood mononuclear cells (PBMCs), taken when the disease was refractory, from a patient treated with antithyroid drugs. The CDR3 DNA sequence: TGTGCCAGCAGTTTAGGCAGGGGTCTTCAGCCCCAGCATTTT. Its translation is CASSLGRGLQPQHF.